The clone carrying this T cell receptor (beta chain) was seen a few times. Its antigen is currently unknown. These data belong to a study of T cell repertoires in cytomegalovirus infection. On the study more broadly: CMV epitopes in the study were HLA-C-restricted (recently identified) and HLA-B-restricted (well studied). Study-level findings and limits: There were HLA-C-restricted CMV-specific TCR beta clonotypes dominating the ex vivo response.

This CDR3 has 15 residues. V dropped 1 base and J dropped 4 bases, with 11 bases sitting between them. Germline loops: CDR1 SGHVS, CDR2 FNYEAQ. TCRdb used MiXCR to reprocess the reads, holding one entry per CDR3 protein. Of 50,000 to 55,000 distinct CDR3 sequences listed, around 18% were seen once; the top ten hold around 27%. The chain uses TRBV7-6 and TRBJ2-1; no definite D call. The TCR originated in a human donor in good health (CMV status not recorded). Some clones in this sample may be carry-over from other donors' samples. Sample: CD8+ T cells from cultured PBMCs, taken from culture after CMV antigen stimulation. The CDR3 region is CASSLVRQTYNEQFF. As DNA, the CDR3 is TGTGCCAGCAGCTTAGTTCGGCAGACATACAATGAGCAGTTCTTC.